One sample yielded the 18 T cell receptor beta chains listed below, sequenced in a study of T-cell reconstitution after alpha-beta-depleted transplantation in children. Unique molecular identifiers were incorporated during preparation of the TCRbeta library. One entry per CDR3 protein, called by TCRdb with MiXCR from the PCR reads. The sample lists roughly 500,000 distinct CDR3 sequences, roughly 33% occurring once. Sequencing was performed on PBMCs from the stem cell graft donor, taken from the stem cell graft. These receptors all stem from a human donor who donated a stem cell graft to a child with aplastic anemia.

As DNA, the CDR3 is TGCAGTGCTTGGGGTAGTAGGGGTTCGGGGGAGCAGTACTTC. Its translation is CSAWGSRGSGEQYF. The chain combines TRBV20-1 with TRBJ2-7; either TRBD1 or TRBD2 may supply D (5 bases each). The V gene's germline CDR1 is DFQATT and CDR2 SNEGSKA (reference sequence). The CDR3 sequence is 14 residues long. Trimming removed 5 bases from V and 7 bases from J, with 21 bases in between.

V is TRBV11-2 and J is TRBJ2-7, with D possibly being TRBD2 (6 bases). The CDR3 length is 19 residues. Germline CDR1 is SGHAT and CDR2 is FQNNGV. V lost 1 base, J lost 2 bases, and 24 bases lay in between. The chain's CDR3 is CASSLGHPGLPQSTYEQYV. CDR3 coding DNA: TGTGCCAGCAGCTTAGGTCATCCGGGACTTCCTCAATCAACCTACGAGCAGTACGTC.

The V call is TRBV20-1, the J call TRBJ1-2; no clear D. Germline loops: CDR1 DFQATT, CDR2 SNEGSKA (reference sequence). This CDR3 comprises 12 residues. V lost 5 bases, J lost 5 bases, and 12 bases lay in between. CDR3 bases: TGCAGTGCTGGAAACAGCGATTATGGCTACACCTTC. It specifies CSAGNSDYGYTF.

J is TRBJ2-7 and V is TRBV27, with 10 bases fitting TRBD2. CDR1 and CDR2 (germline): MNHEY, SMNVEV (reference sequence). The J segment lost 6 bases and the V segment lost 5 bases, leaving 7 bases of the junction unmatched. The CDR3 covers 14 residues. The CDR3 is CASSEVAGGSEQYF. CDR3 nucleotide sequence: TGTGCCAGCAGTGAAGTAGCGGGGGGTAGCGAGCAGTACTTC.

The V gene is TRBV20-1, the J gene TRBJ2-5, with D hard to call. With 1 base removed from V and 1 base from J, the gap between germline ends came to 1 base. This CDR3 has 11 amino acids. Germline V gene data show CDR1 as DFQATT and CDR2 as SNEGSKA (reference sequence). The CDR3 sequence is CSARVQETQYF. The DNA for the CDR3 is TGCAGTGCTAGAGTCCAAGAGACCCAGTACTTC.

In its sample, this clonotype was seen many times. V is TRBV13 and J is TRBJ2-7; TRBD2 matches 9 bases. CDR3 length: 16 residues. The V and J ends lost 1 base and 2 bases, in that order; junction bases with no gene match: 6. CDR1 is PRHDT and CDR2 is FYEKMQ in the germline V gene (reference sequence). CDR3 nucleotides: TGTGCCAGCAGCTTAGAGGGCGGCGGGAGGGCCTACGAGCAGTACTTC. Translating gives CASSLEGGGRAYEQYF.

V and J are TRBV19 and TRBJ1-5, with a possible D match to TRBD1 (5 bases). Germline V gene data show CDR1 as LNHDA and CDR2 as SQIVND (reference sequence). The CDR3 spans 14 residues. V lost 5 bases to trimming and J lost 2 bases, with 10 bases between them. CDR3 region: CASSVGRRNQPQHF. The CDR3 DNA reads TGTGCCAGTAGTGTGGGACGGCGCAATCAGCCCCAGCATTTT.

This clonotype was observed at least ten times. V is TRBV12-3 or TRBV12-4 and J is TRBJ1-2; D not resolved. Trimming removed 1 base at V and 7 bases at J, with 4 bases between. CDR3 size: 11 residues. The DNA of the CDR3 is TGTGCCAGCAGTTTAGGGCGTGGCTACACCTTC. This gives the protein CASSLGRGYTF.

This clonotype was observed a handful of times. The rearrangement links TRBV5-4 to TRBJ2-5, with D perhaps TRBD1 (6 bases). Germline loops: CDR1 SGHNT, CDR2 YYREEE (reference sequence). V was cut by 2 bases and J by 4 bases, with 12 bases left in between. This CDR3 region has 14 residues. The CDR3 loop is CASSFGTPGETQYF. The CDR3, as DNA: TGTGCCAGCAGCTTTGGGACACCGGGAGAGACCCAGTACTTC.

The CDR3 is CSAGLPGTGPNTEAFF. As DNA, the CDR3 is TGCAGTGCTGGACTACCAGGGACAGGTCCGAACACTGAAGCTTTCTTT. The chain employs TRBV20-1 and TRBJ1-1; 8 bases match TRBD1. Germline values: CDR1 DFQATT, CDR2 SNEGSKA (reference sequence). Unmatched junction bases numbered 12, after V lost 5 bases and J lost 1 base. The CDR3 is made up of 16 amino acids.

This clonotype appeared a few times. The J gene is TRBJ2-7, the V gene TRBV5-1; 11 nucleotides agree with TRBD1. V was pared by 3 bases and J by 6 bases, with 5 bases of the junction left unmatched. The CDR3 runs to 14 residues. The germline CDR1 and CDR2 sequences are SGHRS and YFSETQ. CDR3 loop: CASSWTGGASEQYV. CDR3 nucleotide sequence: TGCGCCAGCAGCTGGACAGGGGGCGCGTCCGAGCAGTACGTC.

The chain links TRBV7-2 to TRBJ2-2; D call uncertain. Deletions cut 1 base from V and 1 base from J, with 4 bases between. CDR3 length equals 14 residues. The V gene's germline CDR1 is SGHTA and CDR2 FQGNSA. The CDR3 bases are TGTGCCAGCAGCTTAGTAAAGAACACCGGGGAGCTGTTTTTT. The encoded protein is CASSLVKNTGELFF.

The chain links TRBV11-3 to TRBJ2-5, with TRBD2 identical over 14 bases. The CDR3 extends over 15 amino acids. Germline V CDR1 and CDR2: SGHNT, YENEEA. The trim removed 5 bases at V and 5 bases at J, leaving 4 bases unmatched. As DNA, the CDR3 is TGTGCCAGCAGCCAGACTAGCGGGAGGGGCGAGACCCAGTACTTC. Translating gives CASSQTSGRGETQYF.

V gene TRBV11-2 combines with J gene TRBJ1-2; tentative D call: TRBD1 (6 bases). Trimming cost V 5 bases and J 8 bases, with 15 bases left between them. The CDR3 runs to 13 residues. From germline, CDR1 is SGHAT and CDR2 FQNNGV. CDR3 in amino acids: CASSVSGTSGYTF. CDR3 in DNA: TGTGCCAGCAGCGTATCCGGGACATCGGGCTACACCTTC.

This rearrangement joins TRBV9 to TRBJ2-1; 13 nucleotides line up with TRBD2. The CDR3 sequence is 17 residues long. In germline, CDR1 is SGDLS, CDR2 YYNGEE. The ends lost 4 bases at V and 7 bases at J; junction bases unmatched: 11. This chain's CDR3 is CASSPRLAGGVSNEQFF. The CDR3 DNA is TGTGCCAGCAGCCCCCGACTAGCGGGAGGCGTATCTAATGAGCAGTTCTTC. The whole variable domain, filled in from reference TRBV9 and TRBJ2-1, reads DSGVTQTPKHLITATGQRVTLRCSPRSGDLSVYWYQQSLDQGLQFLIQYYNGEERAKGNILERFSAQQFPDLHSELNLSSLELGDSALYFCASSPRLAGGVSNEQFFGPGTRLTVL.

The chain couples TRBV5-1 to TRBJ1-5; 11 nucleotides align to TRBD1. Germline trimming cut 4 bases from V and 7 bases from J; bases unmatched to any gene: 10. CDR1 is SGHRS and CDR2 is YFSETQ in the germline V gene. CDR3 length equals 16 residues. CDR3 nucleotide sequence: TGCGCCAGCAGCCCAGGGACAGGGGGAGGACGGCAGCCCCAGCATTTT. This codes for CASSPGTGGGRQPQHF.

Here the CDR3 reads CSVEDGTQDRPYQETQYF. DNA for the CDR3: TGCAGCGTTGAAGATGGGACTCAGGACAGGCCTTACCAAGAGACCCAGTACTTC. This chain joins TRBV29-1 and TRBJ2-5; TRBD1 might be the D (7 bases). V was clipped by 0 bases and J by 0 bases, with 20 bases between them. The germline V gene encodes CDR1 SQVTM and CDR2 ANQGSEA. This CDR3 contains 18 residues.

This clonotype was picked up a small number of times. The chain employs TRBV12-3 or TRBV12-4 and TRBJ2-1; 9 nucleotides align to TRBD1. This CDR3 is built from 14 residues. With V trimmed by 6 bases and J by 3 bases, 3 bases remained unmatched. In DNA form, the CDR3 reads TGTGCCAGCAGAACGGACAGGGGCTACAATGAGCAGTTCTTC. Translated, it gives CASRTDRGYNEQFF.